The next 30 T cell receptor beta chains were all read from a single sample in a study of cytomegalovirus exposure and HLA in healthy donors. Both 60 Vbeta primers and 13 Jbeta primers went into the PCR. The repertoire was sequenced with immunoSEQ multiplex PCR; TCRdb's copy has only in-frame clones and lacks some. The sample includes around 170,000 clones, around 80% seen only once; the top ten take over 1.5%. What was sequenced was PBMCs. These receptors all come from a woman younger than 30 in good health and CMV-seronegative.

V and J are TRBV4-2 and TRBJ2-3, with unresolved D. The CDR3 runs 13 residues. Germline V gene lookup returns CDR1 LGHNA and CDR2 YNFKEQ. Deletions cut 0 bases from V and 5 bases from J, with 6 bases between. The CDR3: CASSQDQIDTQYF. Here the CDR3 DNA reads TGTGCCAGCAGCCAAGATCAAATAGATACGCAGTATTTT.

The chain has TRBV10-3 and TRBJ2-5; possible D gene TRBD2, 5 bases. Between the trimmed V and J ends, which lost 3 bases and 3 bases, there was a span of 17 bases. Germline V gives CDR1 ENHRY, CDR2 SYGVKD. CDR3 length equals 16 residues. As DNA, the CDR3 is TGTGCCATCAGTGATCTAGAGGGATGGGGTGAAGAGACCCAGTACTTC. It yields the protein CAISDLEGWGEETQYF.

The chain combines TRBV29-1 with TRBJ2-7, with D tentatively TRBD2 (5 bases). The ends were cut back, 4 bases at V and 7 bases at J, with 20 bases in the middle. This CDR3 is 14 amino acids long. Germline V gene lookup returns CDR1 SQVTM and CDR2 ANQGSEA. CDR3 nucleotide sequence: TGCAGCGTTGGACGGCGGTTAGCGACGGGGGAGCAGTACTTC. Translated, it gives CSVGRRLATGEQYF.

This clone was seen a few times. The junction differs from germline at one of its ends, possibly a read error. The chain combines TRBV5-1 with TRBJ2-6; 7 bases align to TRBD1. This CDR3 has 17 amino acids. Germline CDR1 SGHRS, CDR2 YFSETQ. CDR3: CASSSIPTGVGANGLTF. The CDR3, as DNA: TGCGCCAGCAGCTCGATACCAACAGGGGTCGGGGCCAACGGCCTGACTTTC.

As for this clone: Germline and junction disagree at one end, which may indicate a read error. The rearrangement links TRBV7-7 to TRBJ2-5, with a weak D call TRBD2 (6 bases). This CDR3 is built from 15 residues. Germline V lookup: CDR1 SSHAT, CDR2 FNYEAQ (reference sequence). CDR3 bases: TGTGCTAGCAGCCGGGGGTGGGGGGATCAAGAGACCCAGTACTTC. Translation: CASSRGWGDQETQYF. Looking up the rest from reference TRBV7-7 and TRBJ2-5 gives the full variable domain: GAGVSQSPRYKVTKRGQDVTLRCDPISSHATLYWYQQALGQGPEFLTYFNYEAQPDKSGLPSDRFSAERPEGSISTLTIQRTEQRDSAMYRCASSRGWGDQETQYFGPGTRLLVL.

This chain connects TRBV10-1 to TRBJ1-2; 9 positions agree with TRBD1. The CDR3 has 15 residues. CDR1 WNHNN and CDR2 SYGVQD come from the germline V gene (reference sequence). Unmatched junction bases numbered 7, after V lost 3 bases and J lost 5 bases. The CDR3 nucleotides read TGCGCCAGCAGTGATCCCGGGACAGGGAGTTATGGCTACACCTTC. This translates into CASSDPGTGSYGYTF.

The chain couples TRBV30 to TRBJ2-3, with D possibly TRBD1 on 5 matching bases. The CDR3 is 16 residues long. Germline lookup yields CDR1 GTSNPN and CDR2 SVGIG (reference sequence). Between the trimmed V and J ends, which lost 1 base and 0 bases, there was a span of 14 bases. The CDR3 bases are TGTGCCTGGAGTGGACAGCAGTTATCTAGCACAGATACGCAGTATTTT. Translation gives CAWSGQQLSSTDTQYF.

The J gene is TRBJ1-1, the V gene TRBV6-1; D uncertain. V gave up 2 bases and J gave up 1 base, with 14 bases separating them. Germline loops: CDR1 MNHNS, CDR2 SASEGT. The CDR3 extends over 16 amino acids. CDR3 loop: CASSETMEGENTEAFF. The CDR3 nucleotides are TGTGCCAGCAGTGAAACAATGGAGGGTGAGAACACTGAAGCTTTCTTT.

The chain joins TRBV19 to TRBJ1-5; 9 bases line up with TRBD1. Germline CDR1 LNHDA, CDR2 SQIVND (reference sequence). The length of the CDR3 is 16 residues. Unmatched junction bases numbered 9, after V lost 6 bases and J lost 3 bases. The CDR3 region is CASRHSGTGYNQPQHF. DNA for the CDR3: TGTGCCAGTAGGCATTCCGGGACAGGGTACAATCAGCCCCAGCATTTT.

This chain joins TRBV6-6 and TRBJ1-2; the match to TRBD1 covers 9 bases. Germline CDR1 MNHNY, CDR2 SVGAGI (reference sequence). The CDR3 is 15 amino acids. The ends lost 7 bases at V and 4 bases at J; junction bases unmatched: 10. CDR3 coding DNA: TGTGCCAGCATCAACGGGACAGGGTTGTCCTATGGCTACACCTTC. Its protein product is CASINGTGLSYGYTF.

The chain is built from TRBV9 and TRBJ2-3, with D possibly being TRBD2 (6 bases). CDR3 size: 12 residues. The germline gives CDR1 SGDLS, CDR2 YYNGEE. V was shortened by 0 bases and J by 10 bases, with 9 bases between the two germline ends. CDR3 residues: CASSVEGGPQYF. The CDR3, as DNA: TGTGCCAGCAGCGTAGAGGGAGGTCCGCAGTATTTT.

The rearrangement links TRBV6-1 to TRBJ1-2, with 9 bases fitting TRBD1. Germline V gene lookup returns CDR1 MNHNS and CDR2 SASEGT. V lost 6 bases to trimming and J lost 3 bases; unmatched junction nucleotides: 8. CDR3 length equals 15 residues. The chain's CDR3 is CASRVGTGNYYGYTF. For the CDR3, the DNA is TGTGCCAGCAGAGTCGGGACAGGGAATTACTATGGCTACACCTTC.

The chain has TRBV4-1 and TRBJ2-3; 7 bases match TRBD2. The length of the CDR3 is 13 residues. V shed 3 bases, J shed 4 bases, and the junction held 1 base outside the gene matches. The germline V gene has CDR1 MGHRA and CDR2 YSYEKL. The CDR3 reads CASSHREADTQYF. The CDR3 bases are TGCGCCAGCAGCCACCGGGAGGCAGATACGCAGTATTTT.

The chain couples TRBV12-5 to TRBJ2-7; D remains unclear. The V end lost 0 bases, the J end lost 9 bases, and 30 bases lay between the germline ends. The germline CDR1 and CDR2 sequences are LGHNT and FRNRAP. CDR3 length: 19 amino acids. The CDR3 protein is CASGLVSLPPRWPPRGQYF. The DNA of the CDR3 is TGTGCTAGTGGTTTGGTAAGTTTACCCCCCCGCTGGCCGCCTCGAGGGCAGTACTTC.

This clone is a singleton in its sample. V and J are TRBV5-6 and TRBJ2-5; D gene ambiguous. This CDR3 is 11 amino acids long. CDR1 and CDR2 from the germline V gene are SGHDT and YYEEEE. Trimming shortened V by 3 bases and J by 5 bases, and 5 bases separated the two germline ends. Written as DNA, the CDR3 is TGTGCCAGCAGCTCGAGGGAGACCCAGTACTTC. It yields the protein CASSSRETQYF. The variable domain in full, with the rest retrieved from reference TRBV5-6 and TRBJ2-5, is DAGVTQSPTHLIKTRGQQVTLRCSPKSGHDTVSWYQQALGQGPQFIFQYYEEEERQRGNFPDRFSGHQFPNYSSELNVNALLLGDSALYLCASSSRETQYFGPGTRLLVL.

The chain recombines TRBV6-1 with TRBJ2-2, with TRBD1 matching over 7 bases. CDR3 length: 16 residues. Germline V gives CDR1 MNHNS, CDR2 SASEGT. V gave up 4 bases and J gave up 4 bases; unmatched junction bases: 9. The CDR3 DNA follows: TGTGCCAGCAGTGGACAACAGGGGTTGGGCACCGGGGAGCTGTTTTTT. Its translation: CASSGQQGLGTGELFF.

In nucleotides, the CDR3 is TGTGCCACCGCGGGCGGGGGGAGCGAGCAGTACTTC. Translation: CATAGGGSEQYF. The chain recombines TRBV27 with TRBJ2-7; 8 bases line up with TRBD2. The trim removed 10 bases at V and 6 bases at J, leaving 8 bases unmatched. This CDR3 region has 12 residues. In germline, CDR1 is MNHEY, CDR2 SMNVEV (reference sequence).

This chain uses TRBV6-1 with TRBJ2-1; 7 bases align to TRBD1. There are 15 residues in the CDR3. The germline CDR1 and CDR2 sequences are MNHNS and SASEGT. Trimming took 3 bases from V and 4 from J; bases not matched to a gene: 6. The CDR3, as DNA: TGTGCCAGCAGTGATGCAGGACAGGTGTACAATGAGCAGTTCTTC. The encoded protein is CASSDAGQVYNEQFF.

As DNA, the CDR3 is TGTGCCAGTGGGGACAGGGGCGAAAAACTGTTTTTT. It specifies CASGDRGEKLFF. The V gene is TRBV6-5, the J gene TRBJ1-4, with 10 nucleotides matching TRBD1. This CDR3 region has 12 residues. After removal of 9 bases from V and 8 bases from J, the junction contained 3 bases not matched to a gene. Germline V gene data show CDR1 as MNHEY and CDR2 as SVGAGI.

The chain uses TRBV6-6 and TRBJ2-5; TRBD1 matches 8 bases. The junction had 4 bases not matched to a gene; V was cut back by 5 bases and J by 5 bases. Germline values: CDR1 MNHNY, CDR2 SVGAGI (reference sequence). The CDR3 extends over 13 amino acids. CDR3 amino acids: CASSDRGGETQYF. The CDR3 region has the DNA TGTGCCAGCAGTGACAGGGGCGGGGAGACCCAGTACTTC.

CDR3 DNA sequence: TGTGCCAGTAGTATATCAGGACAGGTGAACACTGAAGCTTTCTTT. Its protein is CASSISGQVNTEAFF. This rearrangement joins TRBV19 to TRBJ1-1; 7 bases align to TRBD1. Trimming cost V 2 bases and J 0 bases; bases outside gene matches: 3. Per the germline V gene, CDR1 is LNHDA and CDR2 is SQIVND (reference sequence). This CDR3 comprises 15 residues.

This clone was seen a handful of times. The chain couples TRBV10-3 to TRBJ1-1; D possibly corresponds to TRBD1 (5 bases). The V end was cut by 6 bases, the J end by 5 bases, with 19 bases between. CDR3 length equals 15 residues. Germline V gives CDR1 ENHRY, CDR2 SYGVKD. CDR3 sequence reads: CAISDSGGPLTEAFF. In nucleotides, the CDR3 is TGTGCCATCAGCGATAGCGGGGGTCCATTGACTGAAGCTTTCTTT.

The chain combines TRBV6-6 with TRBJ2-7, with D possibly being TRBD1 (6 bases). Germline loops: CDR1 MNHNY, CDR2 SVGAGI (reference sequence). The CDR3 has 15 residues. The V end lost 4 bases, the J end lost 6 bases, and 19 bases lay between the germline ends. Here the CDR3 reads CASSSGTNIVGEQYF. CDR3 in DNA: TGTGCCAGCAGTTCCGGGACAAACATCGTAGGCGAGCAGTACTTC.

This clone was seen more than once but under ten times. The chain couples TRBV27 to TRBJ2-2; the D is unclear. The V end lost 6 bases, the J end lost 8 bases, and 16 bases lay between the germline ends. Per the germline V gene, CDR1 is MNHEY and CDR2 is SMNVEV (reference sequence). This CDR3 is 14 amino acids long. The CDR3 spells CASSEDSPLGELFF. In DNA, the CDR3 is TGTGCCAGCAGCGAAGACTCTCCACTGGGGGAGCTGTTTTTT.

This rearrangement joins TRBV5-4 to TRBJ1-1; D not certain. CDR1 and CDR2 (germline): SGHNT, YYREEE (reference sequence). V was cut by 2 bases and J by 0 bases, with 5 bases left in between. The CDR3 length is 13 residues. The CDR3 nucleotides read TGTGCCAGCAGCTTAACATTGAACACTGAAGCTTTCTTT. As protein: CASSLTLNTEAFF. The complete variable domain, with remaining parts taken from reference TRBV5-4 and TRBJ1-1, reads ETGVTQSPTHLIKTRGQQVTLRCSSQSGHNTVSWYQQALGQGPQFIFQYYREEENGRGNFPPRFSGLQFPNYSSELNVNALELDDSALYLCASSLTLNTEAFFGQGTRLTVV.

This clone was counted a few times. The chain couples TRBV6-5 to TRBJ2-7; D unclear. The germline V gene has CDR1 MNHEY and CDR2 SVGAGI. The CDR3 sequence is 13 residues long. V was clipped by 5 bases and J by 5 bases, with 13 bases between them. The CDR3 protein is CASSHTRGHEQYF. DNA for the CDR3: TGTGCCAGCAGTCACACCCGAGGCCACGAGCAGTACTTC.

As concerns this clone: The same CDR3 is also encoded by other DNA sequences in this sample. The V gene is TRBV30, the J gene TRBJ2-7, with D hard to call. The CDR3 loop spans 11 amino acids. V was trimmed by 2 bases and J by 3 bases, leaving 5 bases between them. Germline CDR1 is GTSNPN and CDR2 is SVGIG (reference sequence). CDR3 region: CAWSRGYEQYF. DNA for the CDR3: TGTGCCTGGAGTAGAGGCTACGAGCAGTACTTC.

This clone has just a few counts. CDR3 DNA sequence: TGTGCCAGCAGACGACAGGGCTTGGCTAACTATGGCTACACCTTC. Its translation: CASRRQGLANYGYTF. This chain uses TRBV5-8 with TRBJ1-2, with 7 bases lining up with TRBD1. This CDR3 is built from 15 residues. Germline V lookup: CDR1 SGHTS, CDR2 YDEGEE. J gave up 0 bases and V 5 bases, and 7 bases lay outside the gene matches.

The chain links TRBV29-1 to TRBJ2-2, with D uncertain. The V end lost 7 bases, the J end lost 0 bases, and 12 bases lay between the germline ends. CDR3 size: 14 residues. Germline CDR1 SQVTM, CDR2 ANQGSEA. CDR3 nucleotides: TGCAGCGCGAGACACACGACGAACACCGGGGAGCTGTTTTTT. This sequence encodes CSARHTTNTGELFF.

The chain joins TRBV27 to TRBJ2-7; the D is unclear. The CDR3 has 13 residues. V was clipped by 6 bases and J by 3 bases, with 12 bases between them. The germline gives CDR1 MNHEY, CDR2 SMNVEV (reference sequence). The CDR3 nucleotides read TGTGCCAGCAGCCGCTCGACACTCTACGAGCAGTACTTC. As protein: CASSRSTLYEQYF.